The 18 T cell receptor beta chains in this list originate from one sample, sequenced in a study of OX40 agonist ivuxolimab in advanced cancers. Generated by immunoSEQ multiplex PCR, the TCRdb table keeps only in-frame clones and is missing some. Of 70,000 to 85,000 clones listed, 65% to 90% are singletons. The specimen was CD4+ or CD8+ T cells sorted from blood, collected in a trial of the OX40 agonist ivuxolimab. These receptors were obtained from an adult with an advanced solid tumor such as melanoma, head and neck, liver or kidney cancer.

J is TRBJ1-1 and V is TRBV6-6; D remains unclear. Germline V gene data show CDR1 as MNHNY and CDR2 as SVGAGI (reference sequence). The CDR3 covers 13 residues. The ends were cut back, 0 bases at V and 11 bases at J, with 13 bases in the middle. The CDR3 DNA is TGTGCCAGCAGTTACTCCGGAGGGCAGGAGGCTTTCTTT. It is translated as CASSYSGGQEAFF.

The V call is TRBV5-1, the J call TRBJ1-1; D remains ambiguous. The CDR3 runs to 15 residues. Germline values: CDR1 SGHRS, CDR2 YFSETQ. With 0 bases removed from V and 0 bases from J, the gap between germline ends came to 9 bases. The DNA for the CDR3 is TGCGCCAGCAGCTTGGTATCCACTATGAACACTGAAGCTTTCTTT. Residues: CASSLVSTMNTEAFF. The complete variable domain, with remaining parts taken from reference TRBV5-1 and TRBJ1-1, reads KAGVTQTPRYLIKTRGQQVTLSCSPISGHRSVSWYQQTPGQGLQFLFEYFSETQRNKGNFPGRFSGRQFSNSRSEMNVSTLELGDSALYLCASSLVSTMNTEAFFGQGTRLTVV.

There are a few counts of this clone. The CDR3: CASNVAMGGTQYF. CDR3 coding DNA: TGTGCCAGCAACGTAGCCATGGGGGGTACGCAGTATTTT. The gene calls are TRBV25-1 and TRBJ2-3; weak D call: TRBD2 (6 bases). Trimming pared 7 bases from V and 8 bases from J, leaving 16 bases between. The CDR3 has 13 amino acids. Germline values: CDR1 MGHDK, CDR2 SYGVNS.

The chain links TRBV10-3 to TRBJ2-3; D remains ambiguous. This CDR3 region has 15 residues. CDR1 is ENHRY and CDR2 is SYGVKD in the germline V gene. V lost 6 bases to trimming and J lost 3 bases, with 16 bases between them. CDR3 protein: CAIRADIGSTDTQYF. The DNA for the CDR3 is TGTGCCATCAGAGCCGACATAGGATCGACAGATACGCAGTATTTT.

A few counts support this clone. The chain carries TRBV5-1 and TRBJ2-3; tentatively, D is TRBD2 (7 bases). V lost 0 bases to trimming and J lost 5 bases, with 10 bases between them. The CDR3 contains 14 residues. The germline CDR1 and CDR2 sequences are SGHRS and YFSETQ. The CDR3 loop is CASSLAGGLDTQYF. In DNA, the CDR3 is TGCGCCAGCAGCTTGGCCGGGGGGCTAGATACGCAGTATTTT.

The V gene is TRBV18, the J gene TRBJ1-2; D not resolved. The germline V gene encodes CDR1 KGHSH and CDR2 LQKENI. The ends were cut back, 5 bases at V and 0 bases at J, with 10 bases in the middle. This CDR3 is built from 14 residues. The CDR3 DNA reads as TGTGCCAGCTCAGTTCAGAGACCTAACTATGGCTACACCTTC. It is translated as CASSVQRPNYGYTF.

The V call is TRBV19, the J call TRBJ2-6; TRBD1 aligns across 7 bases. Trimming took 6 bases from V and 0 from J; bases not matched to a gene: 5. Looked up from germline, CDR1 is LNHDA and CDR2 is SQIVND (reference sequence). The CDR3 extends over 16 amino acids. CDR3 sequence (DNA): TGTGCCAGTAGGGTTCCAGGGGGCTCTGGGGCCAACGTCCTGACTTTC. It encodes CASRVPGGSGANVLTF. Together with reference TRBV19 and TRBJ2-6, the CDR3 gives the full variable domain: DGGITQSPKYLFRKEGQNVTLSCEQNLNHDAMYWYRQDPGQGLRLIYYSQIVNDFQKGDIAEGYSVSREKKESFPLTVTSAQKNPTAFYLCASRVPGGSGANVLTFGAGSRLTVL.

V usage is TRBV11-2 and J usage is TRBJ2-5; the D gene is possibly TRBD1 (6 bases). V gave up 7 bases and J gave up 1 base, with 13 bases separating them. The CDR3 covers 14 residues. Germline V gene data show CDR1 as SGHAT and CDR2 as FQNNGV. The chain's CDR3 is CASTRGQLQETQYF. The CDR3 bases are TGTGCCAGCACCCGCGGACAGCTCCAAGAGACCCAGTACTTC.

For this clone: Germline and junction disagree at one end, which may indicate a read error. The CDR3 region has the DNA TGTGCCAGCAGCTTGACCAGGGACACAGAAGCTTTCTTT. Encoded protein: CASSLTRDTEAFF. The chain carries TRBV7-3 and TRBJ1-1; a possible D gene is TRBD1 (6 bases). Germline CDR1 and CDR2: SGHTA and FQGTGA. The CDR3 runs 13 residues.

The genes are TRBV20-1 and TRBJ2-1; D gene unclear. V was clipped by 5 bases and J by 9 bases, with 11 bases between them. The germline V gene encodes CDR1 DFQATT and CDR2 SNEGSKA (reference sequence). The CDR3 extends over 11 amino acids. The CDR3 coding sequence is TGCAGTGCTGTTGGGGTTCCTGAGCAGTTCTTC. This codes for CSAVGVPEQFF.

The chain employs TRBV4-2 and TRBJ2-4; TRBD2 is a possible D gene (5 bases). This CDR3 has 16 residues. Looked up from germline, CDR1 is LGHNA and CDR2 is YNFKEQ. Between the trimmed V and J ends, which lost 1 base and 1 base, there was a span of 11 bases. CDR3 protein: CASSQASGLAKNIQYF. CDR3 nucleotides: TGTGCCAGCAGCCAAGCCTCAGGACTCGCCAAAAACATTCAGTACTTC.

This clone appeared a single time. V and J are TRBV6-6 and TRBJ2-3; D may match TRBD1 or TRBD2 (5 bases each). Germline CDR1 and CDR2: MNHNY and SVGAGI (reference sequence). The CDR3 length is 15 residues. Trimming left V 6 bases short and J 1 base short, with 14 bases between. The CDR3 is CASSHQGRGTDTQYF. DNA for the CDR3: TGTGCCAGCAGCCACCAGGGACGGGGCACAGATACGCAGTATTTT.

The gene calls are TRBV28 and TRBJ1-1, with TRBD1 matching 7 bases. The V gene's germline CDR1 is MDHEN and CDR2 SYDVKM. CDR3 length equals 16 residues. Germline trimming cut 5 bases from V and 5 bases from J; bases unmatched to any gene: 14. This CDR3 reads CASSPLTGEAGTEAFF. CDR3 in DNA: TGTGCCAGCAGTCCTCTCACAGGGGAGGCGGGAACTGAAGCTTTCTTT. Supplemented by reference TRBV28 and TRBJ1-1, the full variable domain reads DVKVTQSSRYLVKRTGEKVFLECVQDMDHENMFWYRQDPGLGLRLIYFSYDVKMKEKGDIPEGYSVSREKKERFSLILESASTNQTSMYLCASSPLTGEAGTEAFFGQGTRLTVV.

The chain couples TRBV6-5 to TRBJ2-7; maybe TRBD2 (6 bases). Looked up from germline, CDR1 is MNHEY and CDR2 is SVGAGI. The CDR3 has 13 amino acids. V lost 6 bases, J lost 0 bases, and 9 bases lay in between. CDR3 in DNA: TGTGCCAGCAGAACTAGCAGCTCCTACGAGCAGTACTTC. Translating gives CASRTSSSYEQYF.

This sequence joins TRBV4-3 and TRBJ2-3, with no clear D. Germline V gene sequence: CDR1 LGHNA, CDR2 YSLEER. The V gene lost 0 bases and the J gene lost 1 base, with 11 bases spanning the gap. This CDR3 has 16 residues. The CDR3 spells CASSQDGSRRTDTQYF. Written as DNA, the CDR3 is TGCGCCAGCAGCCAAGATGGCTCCCGTCGCACAGATACGCAGTATTTT.

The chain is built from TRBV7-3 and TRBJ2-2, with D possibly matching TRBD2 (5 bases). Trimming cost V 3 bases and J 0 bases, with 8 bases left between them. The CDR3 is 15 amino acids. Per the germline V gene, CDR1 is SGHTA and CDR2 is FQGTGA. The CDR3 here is CASSFSGANTGELFF. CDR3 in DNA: TGTGCCAGCAGCTTCAGCGGAGCGAACACCGGGGAGCTGTTTTTT.

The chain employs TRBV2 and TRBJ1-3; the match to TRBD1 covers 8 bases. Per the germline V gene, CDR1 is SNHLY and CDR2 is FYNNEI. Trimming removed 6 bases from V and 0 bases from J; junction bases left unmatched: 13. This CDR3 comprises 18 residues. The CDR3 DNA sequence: TGTGCCAGCAGCCCTGGTTGGGACAGGATCTTCTCTGGAAACACCATATATTTT. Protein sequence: CASSPGWDRIFSGNTIYF.

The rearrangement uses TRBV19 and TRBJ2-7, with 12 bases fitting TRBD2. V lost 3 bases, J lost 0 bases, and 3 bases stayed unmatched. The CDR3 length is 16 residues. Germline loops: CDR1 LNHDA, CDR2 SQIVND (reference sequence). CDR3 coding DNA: TGTGCCAGTAGTATCGGACTAGCGGGACGCTCCTACGAGCAGTACTTC. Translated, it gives CASSIGLAGRSYEQYF.